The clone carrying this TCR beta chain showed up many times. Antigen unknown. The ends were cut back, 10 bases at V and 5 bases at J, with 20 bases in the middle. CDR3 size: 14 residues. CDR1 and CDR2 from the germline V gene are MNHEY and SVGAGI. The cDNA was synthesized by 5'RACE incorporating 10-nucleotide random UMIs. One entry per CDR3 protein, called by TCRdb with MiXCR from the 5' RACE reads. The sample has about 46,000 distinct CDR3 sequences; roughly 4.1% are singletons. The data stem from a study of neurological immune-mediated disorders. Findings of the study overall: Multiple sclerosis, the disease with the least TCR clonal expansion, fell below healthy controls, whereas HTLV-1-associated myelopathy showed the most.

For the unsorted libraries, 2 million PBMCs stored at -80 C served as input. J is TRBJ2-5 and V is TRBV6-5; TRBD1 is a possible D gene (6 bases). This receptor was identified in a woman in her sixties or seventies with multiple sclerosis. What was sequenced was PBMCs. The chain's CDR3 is CATNRALRTETQYF. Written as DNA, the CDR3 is TGTGCCACAAACAGGGCCCTTCGTACGGAGACCCAGTACTTC.